The 29 T cell receptor beta chains below come from one sample, sequenced in a study of CD8+ T cells in alopecia areata. Treatment described: oral pan-JAK inhibitor, 5-10 mg twice daily. Extracted RNA was reverse transcribed into cDNA, the sequencing template. TCRdb keeps only in-frame clones here, not all; method: immunoSEQ multiplex PCR. Of 200,000 to 250,000 clones listed, more than 60% are singletons. The sample in question was CD4+ T cells sorted from blood, obtained around week 44, from a patient treated with tofacitinib. These receptors all stem from a human donor with alopecia areata.

The chain recombines TRBV6-5 with TRBJ2-3; weak D call: TRBD2 (5 bases). CDR3 length equals 14 residues. The germline V and J ends were trimmed by 4 bases and 2 bases, with 10 bases remaining between them. Per the germline V gene, CDR1 is MNHEY and CDR2 is SVGAGI. CDR3 protein: CASSSRGVTDTQYF. The CDR3 region has the DNA TGTGCCAGCAGTTCCCGGGGAGTCACAGATACGCAGTATTTT.

V usage is TRBV6-5 and J usage is TRBJ1-1; D not resolved. Germline values: CDR1 MNHEY, CDR2 SVGAGI. This CDR3 is built from 14 residues. V shed 6 bases and J shed 11 bases, with 22 bases lying between them. The CDR3 sequence is CASSPMDRRDGAFF. CDR3 DNA sequence: TGTGCCAGCAGCCCTATGGACCGACGCGACGGGGCTTTCTTT.

This clone came up a few times. This chain links TRBV29-1 with TRBJ2-3, with D hard to call. Trimming left V 6 bases short and J 0 bases short, with 10 bases between. The V gene's germline CDR1 is SQVTM and CDR2 ANQGSEA. The CDR3 length is 13 residues. The CDR3 DNA is TGCAGCGTGAACCCCTCTAGCACAGATACGCAGTATTTT. Translation: CSVNPSSTDTQYF.

The CDR3 sequence is CSVVGVGSGYTF. CDR3 DNA sequence: TGCAGCGTTGTGGGGGTTGGATCTGGCTACACCTTC. The chain combines TRBV29-1 with TRBJ1-2; tentatively, D is TRBD1 (5 bases). This CDR3 contains 12 residues. V was shortened by 4 bases and J by 7 bases, with 13 bases between the two germline ends. Germline V lookup: CDR1 SQVTM, CDR2 ANQGSEA.

The chain couples TRBV5-1 to TRBJ2-7; a possible D gene is TRBD1 (6 bases). The CDR3 spans 14 residues. Germline V gene sequence: CDR1 SGHRS, CDR2 YFSETQ. V lost 1 base and J 3 bases, leaving 11 bases between the germline ends. The CDR3 DNA sequence: TGCGCCAGCAGCTTGCCCGGACAGAACTACGAGCAGTACTTC. Encoded protein: CASSLPGQNYEQYF.

The chain couples TRBV30 to TRBJ1-5; 12 bases fit TRBD1. The CDR3 length is 17 residues. The ends lost 2 bases at V and 5 bases at J; junction bases unmatched: 10. Germline V gene data show CDR1 as GTSNPN and CDR2 as SVGIG (reference sequence). The CDR3 sequence is CAWSLGTGTGGYQPQHF. The CDR3, as DNA: TGTGCCTGGAGTTTGGGGACCGGGACAGGGGGCTATCAGCCCCAGCATTTT. The variable domain in full, with the rest retrieved from reference TRBV30 and TRBJ1-5, is SQTIHQWPATLVQPVGSPLSLECTVEGTSNPNLYWYRQAAGRGLQLLFYSVGIGQISSEVPQNLSASRPQDRQFILSSKKLLLSDSGFYLCAWSLGTGTGGYQPQHFGDGTRLSIL.

The chain combines TRBV5-1 with TRBJ2-1, with TRBD2 matching 13 bases. This CDR3 is built from 16 residues. Germline lookup yields CDR1 SGHRS and CDR2 YFSETQ. J was trimmed by 5 bases and V by 3 bases; bases with no gene match: 5. CDR3 coding DNA: TGCGCCAGCAGCTCGGGGACTAGCGGGAACAACAATGAGCAGTTCTTC. It codes for CASSSGTSGNNNEQFF. Complete variable domain (other parts from reference TRBV5-1 and TRBJ2-1): KAGVTQTPRYLIKTRGQQVTLSCSPISGHRSVSWYQQTPGQGLQFLFEYFSETQRNKGNFPGRFSGRQFSNSRSEMNVSTLELGDSALYLCASSSGTSGNNNEQFFGPGTRLTVL.

The J gene is TRBJ2-3, the V gene TRBV18; 7 positions match TRBD1. The germline V gene has CDR1 KGHSH and CDR2 LQKENI. CDR3 length: 12 amino acids. V gave up 6 bases and J gave up 9 bases; unmatched junction bases: 6. The CDR3 protein is CASSPDRFTQYF. CDR3 in DNA: TGTGCCAGCTCCCCGGACAGGTTCACGCAGTATTTT.

The chain links TRBV29-1 to TRBJ2-5; D may be TRBD1 (6 bases). Trimming took 5 bases from V and 1 from J, leaving 8 bases between them. Germline V CDR1 and CDR2: SQVTM, ANQGSEA. The CDR3 runs to 12 residues. As DNA, the CDR3 is TGCAGCGTTCAGGGGTTCCAAGAGACCCAGTACTTC. It yields the protein CSVQGFQETQYF.

The V gene is TRBV7-2, the J gene TRBJ2-3; 10 bases align to TRBD2. The CDR3 sequence is 18 residues long. V shed 5 bases and J 1 base; nucleotides not matched to a gene: 12. From germline, CDR1 is SGHTA and CDR2 FQGNSA. CDR3 nucleotides: TGTGCCAGCAGCAAGCAACTAGCGGGGATGGGGGGCACAGATACGCAGTATTTT. As protein: CASSKQLAGMGGTDTQYF. The full variable domain, rest sourced from reference TRBV7-2 and TRBJ2-3, is GAGVSQSPSNKVTEKGKDVELRCDPISGHTALYWYRQSLGQGLEFLIYFQGNSAPDKSGLPSDRFSAERTGGSVSTLTIQRTQQEDSAVYLCASSKQLAGMGGTDTQYFGPGTRLTVL.

This clone occurred a few times. This CDR3 is CSVDRGQNNEQFF. In nucleotides, the CDR3 is TGCAGCGTCGATAGGGGACAGAACAATGAGCAGTTCTTC. The rearrangement links TRBV29-1 to TRBJ2-1; 7 bases are shared with TRBD1. The CDR3 is made up of 13 amino acids. Germline V gene sequence: CDR1 SQVTM, CDR2 ANQGSEA. The V and J ends lost 6 bases and 5 bases, in that order; junction bases with no gene match: 7.

CDR3 nucleotide sequence: TGTGCCAGTAGTAGTGTCGTCGATGAGCAGTTCTTC. Translation: CASSSVVDEQFF. The chain couples TRBV19 to TRBJ2-1; D unresolved. Trimming cost V 4 bases and J 8 bases, with 9 bases left between them. CDR1 LNHDA and CDR2 SQIVND come from the germline V gene (reference sequence). This CDR3 has 12 residues. Drawing the rest from reference TRBV19 and TRBJ2-1, the complete variable domain is DGGITQSPKYLFRKEGQNVTLSCEQNLNHDAMYWYRQDPGQGLRLIYYSQIVNDFQKGDIAEGYSVSREKKESFPLTVTSAQKNPTAFYLCASSSVVDEQFFGPGTRLTVL.

A few counts support this clone. Other DNA sequences in the same sample also yield this CDR3. J is TRBJ2-5 and V is TRBV2; D is unclear. Deletions cut 3 bases from V and 1 base from J, with 6 bases between. The CDR3 consists of 13 residues. Germline values: CDR1 SNHLY, CDR2 FYNNEI. CDR3 nucleotide sequence: TGTGCCAGCAGTGATGGGGTCCAAGAGACCCAGTACTTC. Its protein is CASSDGVQETQYF.

The chain uses TRBV29-1 and TRBJ1-5; 7 bases align to TRBD1. The CDR3 sequence is 16 residues long. Germline loops: CDR1 SQVTM, CDR2 ANQGSEA. Unmatched junction bases numbered 7, after V lost 2 bases and J lost 0 bases. CDR3 bases: TGCAGCGTTGAAAGAGGACAGGAGGATAGCAATCAGCCCCAGCATTTT. It translates to CSVERGQEDSNQPQHF.

This rearrangement joins TRBV19 to TRBJ1-1; possibly TRBD1 for D (5 bases). The CDR3 has 16 amino acids. Trimming shortened V by 3 bases and J by 6 bases, and 20 bases separated the two germline ends. The germline gives CDR1 LNHDA, CDR2 SQIVND (reference sequence). In DNA form, the CDR3 reads TGTGCCAGTAGTATCGTTCGAGGGACCGGGCTGGCTGAAGCTTTCTTT. It codes for CASSIVRGTGLAEAFF.

V and J are TRBV6-6 and TRBJ2-6; no reliable D call. The germline V gene has CDR1 MNHNY and CDR2 SVGAGI (reference sequence). Trimming shortened V by 6 bases and J by 0 bases, and 9 bases separated the two germline ends. The CDR3 loop spans 15 amino acids. CDR3 nucleotide sequence: TGTGCCAGCAGCAACCAAGTCTCTGGGGCCAACGTCCTGACTTTC. It codes for CASSNQVSGANVLTF.

The gene calls are TRBV7-2 and TRBJ1-4; D unresolved. Looked up from germline, CDR1 is SGHTA and CDR2 is FQGNSA. V shed 4 bases and J shed 11 bases, with 17 bases lying between them. The CDR3 spans 14 residues. The CDR3 reads CASSSEGPSGKLFF. In nucleotides, the CDR3 is TGTGCCAGCAGCTCAGAAGGCCCCTCGGGGAAACTGTTTTTT.

V and J are TRBV19 and TRBJ1-4, with D hard to call. V shed 3 bases and J shed 0 bases, with 5 bases lying between them. The CDR3 extends over 14 amino acids. Germline V gene data show CDR1 as LNHDA and CDR2 as SQIVND (reference sequence). CDR3 DNA: TGTGCCAGTAGTATCACGACAACTAATGAAAAACTGTTTTTT. It specifies CASSITTTNEKLFF.

In this sample, this clone turned up a few times. This sample also contains other DNA sequences that code for the same CDR3. The chain joins TRBV9 to TRBJ1-4; D may be TRBD1 (5 bases). Trimming stripped 0 bases from V and 3 bases from J, with 6 bases between. CDR3 length: 14 residues. Germline CDR1 and CDR2: SGDLS and YYNGEE. As DNA, the CDR3 is TGTGCCAGCAGCGTAGGACAGTCTAATGAAAAACTGTTTTTT. Amino acids: CASSVGQSNEKLFF.

This clone has at least ten counts. The chain carries TRBV19 and TRBJ2-7, with TRBD1 identical over 8 bases. CDR1 LNHDA and CDR2 SQIVND come from the germline V gene (reference sequence). V shed 4 bases, J shed 3 bases, and the junction held 17 bases outside the gene matches. This CDR3 comprises 18 residues. CDR3 bases: TGTGCCAGTAGTACGCCTGGCATTGTGGCAGGGGGCTTCTACGAGCAGTACTTC. It translates to CASSTPGIVAGGFYEQYF.

This clone was counted a single time. V usage is TRBV6-5 and J usage is TRBJ2-7, with D unresolved. This CDR3 has 11 amino acids. The V end lost 2 bases, the J end lost 5 bases, and 4 bases lay between the germline ends. In germline, CDR1 is MNHEY, CDR2 SVGAGI. The CDR3 here is CASSYRNEQYF. The CDR3 DNA sequence: TGTGCCAGCAGTTACCGTAACGAGCAGTACTTC.

V and J are TRBV13 and TRBJ1-5, with a possible D match to TRBD1 (5 bases). Germline lookup yields CDR1 PRHDT and CDR2 FYEKMQ (reference sequence). Deletions cut 2 bases from V and 4 bases from J, with 6 bases between. The CDR3 loop spans 13 amino acids. For the CDR3, the DNA is TGTGCCAGCAGCTTATCAGGGAATCAGCCCCAGCATTTT. Amino acids: CASSLSGNQPQHF.

The chain combines TRBV2 with TRBJ2-7; D is ambiguous. The CDR3 has 15 amino acids. The ends were cut back, 3 bases at V and 2 bases at J, with 14 bases in the middle. From germline, CDR1 is SNHLY and CDR2 FYNNEI. CDR3 sequence: CASSDGQVTTYEQYF. In DNA, the CDR3 is TGTGCCAGCAGTGACGGTCAGGTCACCACCTACGAGCAGTACTTC.

This clone was detected a few times. The chain employs TRBV6-4 and TRBJ1-2; D is perhaps TRBD1 (5 bases). There are 13 residues in the CDR3. Between the trimmed V and J ends, which lost 5 bases and 0 bases, there was a span of 7 bases. CDR1 and CDR2 (germline): MRHNA, SNTAGT. The CDR3 sequence: CASSSTANYGYTF. CDR3 bases: TGTGCCAGCAGTTCGACAGCTAACTATGGCTACACCTTC.

The chain joins TRBV30 to TRBJ2-7; TRBD2 might be the D (6 bases). This CDR3 has 15 amino acids. The germline V gene encodes CDR1 GTSNPN and CDR2 SVGIG (reference sequence). V lost 7 bases and J lost 2, with 21 bases in between. DNA for the CDR3: TGTGCCTCGGCCGGTCAGGGAGGAATGACCTACGAGCAGTACTTC. Translation gives CASAGQGGMTYEQYF.

This clone was counted a single time. This sequence joins TRBV7-6 and TRBJ2-5; tentative D call: TRBD2 (7 bases). Trimming took off 5 bases at V and 5 bases at J, with 15 bases between the two ends. There are 14 residues in the CDR3. The germline CDR1 and CDR2 sequences are SGHVS and FNYEAQ. This CDR3 reads CASSPQQGGETQYF. The DNA of the CDR3 is TGTGCCAGCAGCCCTCAACAGGGAGGGGAGACCCAGTACTTC.

The chain employs TRBV18 and TRBJ1-2; D is ambiguous. V was clipped by 2 bases and J by 0 bases, with 7 bases between them. The germline V gene encodes CDR1 KGHSH and CDR2 LQKENI. The CDR3 runs to 14 residues. The CDR3 sequence: CASSPGTTNYGYTF. CDR3 nucleotide sequence: TGTGCCAGCTCACCAGGCACAACTAACTATGGCTACACCTTC. The variable domain in full, completed from reference TRBV18 and TRBJ1-2, reads NAGVMQNPRHLVRRRGQEARLRCSPMKGHSHVYWYRQLPEEGLKFMVYLQKENIIDESGMPKERFSAEFPKEGPSILRIQQVVRGDSAAYFCASSPGTTNYGYTFGSGTRLTVV.

The chain couples TRBV9 to TRBJ2-3, with D unclear. CDR1 and CDR2 (germline): SGDLS, YYNGEE. Trimming took off 9 bases at V and 0 bases at J, with 11 bases between the two ends. The CDR3 is 13 amino acids. The CDR3 spells CATSRASTDTQYF. In nucleotides, the CDR3 is TGTGCCACCAGTCGGGCCAGCACAGATACGCAGTATTTT. Full variable domain (rest looked up from reference TRBV9 and TRBJ2-3): DSGVTQTPKHLITATGQRVTLRCSPRSGDLSVYWYQQSLDQGLQFLIQYYNGEERAKGNILERFSAQQFPDLHSELNLSSLELGDSALYFCATSRASTDTQYFGPGTRLTVL.

This chain uses TRBV27 with TRBJ1-6; TRBD1 matches at 7 bases. This CDR3 spans 17 amino acids. From germline, CDR1 is MNHEY and CDR2 SMNVEV (reference sequence). V dropped 2 bases and J dropped 9; count of bases not matched to a gene: 13. The CDR3 DNA reads as TGTGCCAGCAGTTTACGTCGGGAAGGGGGCGATGGTTCACCCCTCCACTTT. Translation: CASSLRREGGDGSPLHF.